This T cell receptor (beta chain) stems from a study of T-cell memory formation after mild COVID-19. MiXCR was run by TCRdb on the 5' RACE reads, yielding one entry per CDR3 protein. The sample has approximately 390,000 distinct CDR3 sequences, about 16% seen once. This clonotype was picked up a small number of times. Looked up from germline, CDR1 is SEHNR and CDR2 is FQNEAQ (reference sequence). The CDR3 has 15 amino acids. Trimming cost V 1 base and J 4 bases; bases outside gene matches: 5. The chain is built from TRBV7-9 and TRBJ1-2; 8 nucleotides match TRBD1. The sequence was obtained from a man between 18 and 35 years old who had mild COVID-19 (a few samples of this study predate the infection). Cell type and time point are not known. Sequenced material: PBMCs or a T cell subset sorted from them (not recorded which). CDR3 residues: CASSLVTDRGYGYTF. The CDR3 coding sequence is TGTGCCAGCAGCTTAGTGACAGACAGGGGCTATGGCTACACCTTC.